These 30 T cell receptor beta chains were sequenced from one sample in a study of blood T cell repertoires in COVID-19. Measured with immunoSEQ multiplex PCR; TCRdb has only the in-frame clones, and not every one. The data contain 150,000 to 200,000 clones, roughly 80% of them singletons. Source material: peripheral blood. These receptors were obtained from a woman between 70 and 85 years old with COVID-19, enrolled during active disease.

The V and J genes are TRBV6-5 and TRBJ1-5; D gene uncertain. The V end was cut by 0 bases, the J end by 8 bases, with 11 bases between. This CDR3 has 14 residues. Germline V gene sequence: CDR1 MNHEY, CDR2 SVGAGI. The CDR3 nucleotides are TGTGCCAGCAGTTACTCTGGTAGCCCAGAGCCCCAGCATTTT. Translation: CASSYSGSPEPQHF.

The V call is TRBV7-9, the J call TRBJ1-1; D gene ambiguous. CDR1 SEHNR and CDR2 FQNEAQ come from the germline V gene (reference sequence). This CDR3 comprises 13 residues. Deletions cut 8 bases from V and 2 bases from J, with 12 bases between. CDR3 in amino acids: CASGVGGNTEAFF. The DNA of the CDR3 is TGTGCCAGCGGAGTGGGAGGTAACACTGAAGCTTTCTTT.

The count of this clone is one. Here the CDR3 DNA reads TGTGCCTGGGAACTAGCGGGAGCGCTGGAGACCCAGTACTTC. Amino acids: CAWELAGALETQYF. The chain is built from TRBV30 and TRBJ2-5, with 11 bases matching TRBD2. This CDR3 spans 14 amino acids. The junction had 7 bases not matched to a gene; V was cut back by 5 bases and J by 5 bases. The germline V gene has CDR1 GTSNPN and CDR2 SVGIG (reference sequence). Drawing the rest from reference TRBV30 and TRBJ2-5, the complete variable domain is SQTIHQWPATLVQPVGSPLSLECTVEGTSNPNLYWYRQAAGRGLQLLFYSVGIGQISSEVPQNLSASRPQDRQFILSSKKLLLSDSGFYLCAWELAGALETQYFGPGTRLLVL.

The rearrangement joins TRBV6-5 to TRBJ1-4; 8 nucleotides line up with TRBD1. Germline CDR1 and CDR2: MNHEY and SVGAGI. This CDR3 contains 14 residues. The CDR3 sequence is CATKRGQANEKLFF. The CDR3 nucleotides read TGTGCTACAAAACGGGGACAGGCTAATGAAAAACTGTTTTTT.

V is TRBV9 and J is TRBJ2-1, with D perhaps TRBD2 (7 bases). The V gene's germline CDR1 is SGDLS and CDR2 YYNGEE. The CDR3 sequence is 16 residues long. V gave up 3 bases and J gave up 0 bases, with 13 bases separating them. The CDR3 sequence: CASSARGGISYNEQFF. The CDR3 DNA is TGTGCCAGCAGCGCGAGGGGGGGAATCTCCTACAATGAGCAGTTCTTC.

This sequence joins TRBV5-1 and TRBJ2-3; D ambiguous. The CDR3 consists of 13 residues. Germline V gene lookup returns CDR1 SGHRS and CDR2 YFSETQ. V lost 4 bases and J lost 8, with 14 bases in between. CDR3 DNA: TGCGCCAGCAGCCCGACTCGGGTGGGTACGCAGTATTTT. Amino acid sequence: CASSPTRVGTQYF.

The sample holds one count of this clone. The V and J genes are TRBV6-6 and TRBJ2-3; D might be TRBD2 (6 bases). Germline assignment: CDR1 MNHNY and CDR2 SVGAGI (reference sequence). Trimming pared 0 bases from V and 1 base from J, leaving 8 bases between. The length of the CDR3 is 15 residues. The CDR3 DNA follows: TGTGCCAGCAGTTACTCGGGCGGGGGCACAGATACGCAGTATTTT. Translating gives CASSYSGGGTDTQYF.

Details on this clone: Different DNA sequences within this sample yield the same CDR3. The chain couples TRBV5-1 to TRBJ2-2, with TRBD1 identical over 7 bases. Germline V CDR1 and CDR2: SGHRS, YFSETQ. V lost 1 base and J lost 7; bases outside the gene matches: 4. The CDR3 length is 14 residues. Here the CDR3 reads CASSLSTGHGELFF. CDR3 bases: TGCGCCAGCAGCTTGTCGACAGGGCACGGGGAGCTGTTTTTT.

V gene TRBV5-1 combines with J gene TRBJ2-1, with 9 positions matching TRBD1. The junction had 7 bases not matched to a gene; V was cut back by 3 bases and J by 6 bases. The CDR3 has 15 residues. Germline V gene data show CDR1 as SGHRS and CDR2 as YFSETQ. CDR3 bases: TGCGCCAGCAGCTCAACCGGGACAGGGTCCAATGAGCAGTTCTTC. Translation: CASSSTGTGSNEQFF.

This clone came up once. This rearrangement joins TRBV27 to TRBJ2-2; D not resolved. This CDR3 spans 14 amino acids. The V gene lost 6 bases and the J gene lost 0 bases, with 8 bases spanning the gap. Germline values: CDR1 MNHEY, CDR2 SMNVEV (reference sequence). CDR3 nucleotides: TGTGCCAGCAGGGCAACTACGAACACCGGGGAGCTGTTTTTT. Protein sequence: CASRATTNTGELFF.

The chain has TRBV27 and TRBJ2-3; TRBD2 agrees at 10 bases. Trimming at V came to 3 bases and at J to 4 bases, leaving 10 bases not matched to a gene. Germline values: CDR1 MNHEY, CDR2 SMNVEV (reference sequence). The CDR3 sequence is 17 residues long. The CDR3 reads CASSFLSLAGMADTQYF. The CDR3 nucleotides read TGTGCCAGCAGTTTCCTCTCACTAGCGGGGATGGCAGATACGCAGTATTTT.

This chain uses TRBV3-1 (or the pseudogene TRBV3-2) with TRBJ2-5, with 9 positions matching TRBD2. The CDR3 has 13 amino acids. Germline V gene data show CDR1 as LGHDT and CDR2 as YNNKEL (reference sequence). V lost 3 bases, J lost 7 bases, and 3 bases stayed unmatched. The CDR3 reads CASSQEAGGTQYF. Here the CDR3 DNA reads TGTGCCAGCAGCCAGGAAGCGGGAGGGACCCAGTACTTC.

The CDR3 bases are TGTGCCAGCAGCTTCCGCGCGGAAGAGACCCAGTACTTC. It translates to CASSFRAEETQYF. The chain uses TRBV3-1 (or the pseudogene TRBV3-2) and TRBJ2-5; D call uncertain. Per germline, CDR1 LGHDT and CDR2 YNNKEL (reference sequence). V was clipped by 5 bases and J by 3 bases, with 10 bases between them. The CDR3 length is 13 residues.

This clone was detected once. The chain has TRBV6-5 and TRBJ1-1, with D perhaps TRBD1 (5 bases). The CDR3 contains 13 residues. V was pared by 5 bases and J by 3 bases, with 10 bases between. Germline loops: CDR1 MNHEY, CDR2 SVGAGI. CDR3 sequence reads: CASSTTAYTEAFF. In DNA, the CDR3 is TGTGCCAGCAGTACGACAGCTTACACTGAAGCTTTCTTT.

This clone was observed a few times. The chain uses TRBV11-1 and TRBJ1-2; TRBD1 aligns across 7 bases. This CDR3 has 12 amino acids. Trimming at V came to 5 bases and at J to 8 bases, leaving 5 bases not matched to a gene. Germline CDR1 and CDR2: SGHAT and FQDESV (reference sequence). The CDR3 sequence: CASSRTGDGYTF. Here the CDR3 DNA reads TGTGCCAGCAGCCGAACAGGGGACGGCTACACCTTC.

The V and J genes are TRBV7-8 and TRBJ1-3, with D possibly TRBD1 on 5 matching bases. Germline CDR1 SGHVS, CDR2 FQNEAQ. This CDR3 spans 14 amino acids. Trimming took 7 bases from V and 3 from J, leaving 13 bases between them. The CDR3 nucleotides read TGTGCCAGCACCCCGGGGGGGTATGGAAACACCATATATTTT. As protein: CASTPGGYGNTIYF.

The chain couples TRBV6-5 to TRBJ1-1; TRBD1 matches 9 bases. This CDR3 comprises 14 residues. CDR1 and CDR2 (germline): MNHEY, SVGAGI. The V gene end was trimmed by 0 bases and the J gene end by 4 bases; junction bases not matched to a gene: 0. In DNA, the CDR3 is TGTGCCAGCAGTTACTCGACAGGGGGCACTGAAGCTTTCTTT. It is translated as CASSYSTGGTEAFF.

The chain recombines TRBV7-2 with TRBJ2-1; D is unresolved. Trimming took off 6 bases at V and 9 bases at J, with 12 bases between the two ends. Germline V CDR1 and CDR2: SGHTA, FQGNSA. The CDR3 runs to 12 residues. Here the CDR3 reads CASSSRVGEQFF. CDR3 DNA: TGTGCCAGCAGTTCCCGGGTCGGTGAGCAGTTCTTC.

The genes are TRBV27 and TRBJ2-7, with 9 positions matching TRBD1. The germline gives CDR1 MNHEY, CDR2 SMNVEV (reference sequence). Unmatched junction bases numbered 10, after V lost 5 bases and J lost 2 bases. The CDR3 length is 16 residues. The CDR3 region is CASSPHGGQGTYEQYV. In DNA, the CDR3 is TGTGCCAGCAGTCCCCATGGGGGACAGGGCACCTACGAGCAGTACGTC.

V is TRBV7-2 and J is TRBJ2-3; possibly TRBD2 for D (5 bases). Per the germline V gene, CDR1 is SGHTA and CDR2 is FQGNSA. V was clipped by 5 bases and J by 3 bases, with 12 bases between them. This CDR3 spans 14 amino acids. The CDR3 region has the DNA TGTGCCAGCAGCGAGGGAGTGATTACAGATACGCAGTATTTT. Amino acids: CASSEGVITDTQYF.

This clone appeared once. The rearrangement uses TRBV3-1 (or the pseudogene TRBV3-2) and TRBJ1-1; 7 bases agree with TRBD1. This CDR3 spans 14 amino acids. Germline CDR1 LGHDT, CDR2 YNNKEL (reference sequence). V trimming: 6 bases; J trimming: 2 bases; junction bases outside the gene matches: 6. DNA for the CDR3: TGTGCCAGCAGGATGGGACAGCCAAACACTGAAGCTTTCTTT. Residues: CASRMGQPNTEAFF.

This clone was found once. The V gene is TRBV27, the J gene TRBJ2-7; D is undetermined. This CDR3 is 14 amino acids long. Germline V gene lookup returns CDR1 MNHEY and CDR2 SMNVEV (reference sequence). V was clipped by 3 bases and J by 4 bases, with 13 bases between them. CDR3 region: CASSFVAALYEQYV. In nucleotides, the CDR3 is TGTGCCAGCAGTTTTGTGGCGGCACTTTACGAGCAGTACGTC.

V usage is TRBV20-1 and J usage is TRBJ1-1; TRBD1 agrees at 8 bases. CDR1 is DFQATT, CDR2 SNEGSKA, per germline (reference sequence). CDR3 length: 14 amino acids. Trimming took 3 bases from V and 9 from J; bases not matched to a gene: 12. CDR3 region: CSASSRRGHTKAFF. The DNA of the CDR3 is TGCAGTGCTAGTTCTCGCAGGGGGCATACTAAAGCTTTCTTT.

The sample holds a few counts of this clone. This rearrangement joins TRBV10-3 to TRBJ2-3; 10 nucleotides match TRBD2. CDR1 and CDR2 (germline): ENHRY, SYGVKD. This CDR3 has 15 residues. With V trimmed by 4 bases and J by 3 bases, 4 bases remained unmatched. In DNA form, the CDR3 reads TGTGCCATCAGTGGCCAGCGGGGGGGAACAGATACGCAGTATTTT. Protein: CAISGQRGGTDTQYF.

This chain joins TRBV12-5 and TRBJ2-6; 11 nucleotides match TRBD1. CDR3 size: 17 residues. Germline CDR1 reads LGHNT; CDR2 reads FRNRAP. Unmatched junction bases numbered 4, after V lost 5 bases and J lost 1 base. The CDR3 is CASGMGQGGSGANVLTF. The CDR3 nucleotides are TGTGCTAGTGGTATGGGACAGGGGGGATCTGGGGCCAACGTCCTGACTTTC. Looking up the rest from reference TRBV12-5 and TRBJ2-6 gives the full variable domain: DARVTQTPRHKVTEMGQEVTMRCQPILGHNTVFWYRQTMMQGLELLAYFRNRAPLDDSGMPKDRFSAEMPDATLATLKIQPSEPRDSAVYFCASGMGQGGSGANVLTFGAGSRLTVL.

The chain recombines TRBV19 with TRBJ1-2; 9 bases map to TRBD1. The V gene's germline CDR1 is LNHDA and CDR2 SQIVND (reference sequence). This CDR3 region has 15 residues. With V trimmed by 7 bases and J by 7 bases, 13 bases remained unmatched. CDR3 region: CASTLLSGQGFGYTF. CDR3 in DNA: TGTGCCAGTACCCTCTTATCGGGACAGGGTTTTGGCTACACCTTC.

Only one count was recorded for this clone. The chain combines TRBV6-5 with TRBJ2-1, with 10 bases identical to TRBD1. The CDR3 runs to 15 residues. V gave up 4 bases and J gave up 6 bases; unmatched junction bases: 6. Per germline, CDR1 MNHEY and CDR2 SVGAGI. The CDR3 DNA sequence: TGTGCCAGCAGTTCGCCGGGACAGGGGACCAATGAGCAGTTCTTC. Amino acids: CASSSPGQGTNEQFF.

This clone was counted many times. This chain links TRBV5-1 with TRBJ2-5; a possible D gene is TRBD2 (6 bases). Trimming took 3 bases from V and 5 from J, leaving 14 bases between them. CDR1 is SGHRS and CDR2 is YFSETQ in the germline V gene. This CDR3 region has 14 residues. The CDR3 reads CASSSSTRQETQYF. DNA of the CDR3: TGCGCCAGCAGCTCCTCGACTAGACAGGAGACCCAGTACTTC.

This clone was counted a single time. J is TRBJ1-1 and V is TRBV29-1; TRBD1 aligns across 7 bases. The CDR3 is 13 amino acids. Per the germline V gene, CDR1 is SQVTM and CDR2 is ANQGSEA. J lost 7 bases, V lost 4 bases, and 9 bases had no gene match. CDR3 region: CSVGEGQSNEAFF. The CDR3 DNA sequence: TGCAGCGTTGGAGAGGGACAGTCCAATGAAGCTTTCTTT.

The table lists this clone with a few counts. The rearrangement uses TRBV20-1 and TRBJ1-1; no firm D call. Germline V gives CDR1 DFQATT, CDR2 SNEGSKA (reference sequence). Trimming removed 5 bases from V and 8 bases from J, with 12 bases in between. The CDR3 runs to 11 residues. The CDR3 region is CSAAVEAEAFF. DNA for the CDR3: TGCAGTGCTGCCGTTGAGGCGGAAGCTTTCTTT.